This T cell receptor beta chain was identified during a study of beta chain features in type 1 diabetes. With 5 bases removed from V and 5 bases from J, the gap between germline ends came to 17 bases. Germline lookup yields CDR1 SGDLS and CDR2 YYNGEE. This CDR3 is built from 15 residues. The authors reverse transcribed all of the isolated RNA, so sequencing captured expressed TCRB transcripts. This table comes from immunoSEQ multiplex PCR, and its TCRdb copy is limited to in-frame clones, with some not included. The data show roughly 400,000 clones, with around 15% seen just once and about 0.02% held by the top ten.

Sequencing input: naive CD4+ T cells from blood. V usage is TRBV9 and J usage is TRBJ2-1; D is possibly TRBD1 (6 bases). This receptor was obtained from a woman under 30 in good health. Written as DNA, the CDR3 is TGTGCCAGCAGTCCGACGCTACAGGGAAACAATGAGCAGTTCTTC. Its translation is CASSPTLQGNNEQFF.